These T cell receptor beta chains were read from a single sample in a study of glioma-infiltrating T cells. In TCRdb, the multiplex PCR reads were re-called with MiXCR into one record per CDR3 protein. The data hold around 390,000 distinct CDR3 sequences, with 41% observed a single time. The sample was glioma tissue, nonneoplastic brain tissue, or PBMCs (not recorded which). The receptors here all came from a human donor with low-grade glioma or glioblastoma, undergoing nonglioma brain surgery, or in good health (not recorded which). Both conserved end residues are part of each CDR3. The order of the fields is J gene, clone size, D gene, V gene, CDR3 DNA, CDR3 protein. A D gene is named only where the DNA matches it firmly. Some rows mark clone size as missing; the rest say once, few, many or name a class of expanded clone.

j_gene: TRBJ2-1; abundance: few; d_gene: TRBD2; v_gene: TRBV7-3; CDR3nt: TGTGCCAGCAGCTTAATTGGCGGGAGCAATGAGCAGTTCTTC; CDR3aa: CASSLIGGSNEQFF
j_gene: TRBJ2-2; abundance: NA; d_gene: NA; v_gene: TRBV28; CDR3nt: TGTGCCAGCAGTTTTCAGGGTTTCATACGGAGCGGGGAGCTGTTTTTT; CDR3aa: CASSFQGFIRSGELFF
j_gene: TRBJ2-2; abundance: NA; d_gene: NA; v_gene: TRBV6-2/TRBV6-3; CDR3nt: TGTGCCTCTTCTTTGAACACCGTGGAGCTGTTTTTT; CDR3aa: CASSLNTVELFF
j_gene: TRBJ2-2; abundance: NA; d_gene: TRBD2; v_gene: TRBV20-1; CDR3nt: TGCAGTGCCCCGGCGGTAGCGGGAGGGCGGGCCGGGGAGCTGTTTTTT; CDR3aa: CSAPAVAGGRAGELFF
j_gene: TRBJ2-3; abundance: few; d_gene: NA; v_gene: TRBV7-3; CDR3nt: TGTGCCAGCAGCTTAACGGGTAGGGCGGATACGCAGTATTTT; CDR3aa: CASSLTGRADTQYF
j_gene: TRBJ2-5; abundance: NA; d_gene: NA; v_gene: TRBV2; CDR3nt: TGTGCCAGCATCGCCCGACTGATTGAGACCCAGTACTTC; CDR3aa: CASIARLIETQYF
j_gene: TRBJ2-5; abundance: few; d_gene: TRBD2; v_gene: TRBV27; CDR3nt: TGTGCCAGCAGTTTAGGGACTAGCGGGAGGGAGACCCAGTACTTC; CDR3aa: CASSLGTSGRETQYF
j_gene: TRBJ2-1; abundance: NA; d_gene: NA; v_gene: TRBV2; CDR3nt: TGTGCCAGCAGCACCTATGGGCCTTACAATGAGCAGTTCTTC; CDR3aa: CASSTYGPYNEQFF
j_gene: TRBJ1-5; abundance: NA; d_gene: NA; v_gene: TRBV7-9; CDR3nt: TGTGCCAGCAGCAAGAATGCAGGGACTAGCAATCAGCCCCAGCATTTT; CDR3aa: CASSKNAGTSNQPQHF
j_gene: TRBJ2-5; abundance: few; d_gene: TRBD1; v_gene: TRBV28; CDR3nt: TGTGCCAGCAGTTTAGAAGGGACAGCCTATGAAGAGACCCAGTACTTC; CDR3aa: CASSLEGTAYEETQYF
j_gene: TRBJ2-1; abundance: NA; d_gene: NA; v_gene: TRBV3-1; CDR3nt: TGTGCCAGCAGCCAAGACGCGGGGCCACACAATGAGCAGTTCTTC; CDR3aa: CASSQDAGPHNEQFF
j_gene: TRBJ2-7; abundance: many; d_gene: TRBD1; v_gene: TRBV6-1; CDR3nt: TGTGCCAGCAGGCCCCCGGGACAGAACTACGAGCAGTACTTC; CDR3aa: CASRPPGQNYEQYF
j_gene: TRBJ2-7; abundance: NA; d_gene: NA; v_gene: TRBV27; CDR3nt: TGTGCCAGCGGGGGCGGAAGGGGAGTGTACGAGCAGTACTTC; CDR3aa: CASGGGRGVYEQYF
j_gene: TRBJ2-7; abundance: few; d_gene: TRBD2; v_gene: TRBV6-2/TRBV6-3; CDR3nt: TGTGCCAGCAGCAAAGCGGGAGTTGGCTACGAGCAGTACTTC; CDR3aa: CASSKAGVGYEQYF
j_gene: TRBJ2-1; abundance: few; d_gene: NA; v_gene: TRBV6-1; CDR3nt: TGTGCCAGCAGTGCGCGAGTTGGTATTGTATCCTACAATGAGCAGTTCTTC; CDR3aa: CASSARVGIVSYNEQFF
j_gene: TRBJ1-5; abundance: NA; d_gene: TRBD1; v_gene: TRBV24-1; CDR3nt: TGTGCCACCACCAGACAGGGCTTCAATCAGCCCCAGCATTTT; CDR3aa: CATTRQGFNQPQHF
j_gene: TRBJ1-1; abundance: many; d_gene: NA; v_gene: TRBV6-1; CDR3nt: TGTGCCACCTTCCTGTTCTCCCGGCAGTCCCCTGAAGCTTTCTTT; CDR3aa: CATFLFSRQSPEAFF
j_gene: TRBJ2-7; abundance: NA; d_gene: TRBD2; v_gene: TRBV25-1; CDR3nt: TGTGCCAGCAGTGAAGGAGGTGCGGGAGCTCTCTCCTACGAGCAGTACTTC; CDR3aa: CASSEGGAGALSYEQYF
j_gene: TRBJ2-3; abundance: NA; d_gene: NA; v_gene: TRBV28; CDR3nt: TGTGCCAGAAGTTTGATGGTCACAGATACGCAGTATTTT; CDR3aa: CARSLMVTDTQYF
j_gene: TRBJ2-2; abundance: few; d_gene: NA; v_gene: TRBV19; CDR3nt: TGTGCCAGTAGTATTGAGAGATCCGGGGAGCTGTTTTTT; CDR3aa: CASSIERSGELFF
j_gene: TRBJ2-7; abundance: NA; d_gene: NA; v_gene: TRBV2; CDR3nt: TGTGCCAGCAGTGAGTTAGGGGGCGGGAGCCTCTACGAGCAGTACTTC; CDR3aa: CASSELGGGSLYEQYF
j_gene: TRBJ2-3; abundance: NA; d_gene: TRBD2; v_gene: TRBV20-1; CDR3nt: TGCAGTGCTAGAGGGTGGCGGGAGCGATCGCAGTATTTT; CDR3aa: CSARGWRERSQYF
j_gene: TRBJ2-7; abundance: NA; d_gene: NA; v_gene: TRBV2; CDR3nt: TGTGCCAGCAGTGAACGGCTCTTTCTCGACGAGCAGTACTTC; CDR3aa: CASSERLFLDEQYF
j_gene: TRBJ1-6; abundance: many; d_gene: NA; v_gene: TRBV28; CDR3nt: TGTGCCAGCAGTCTCGGGTGGAGCTCCTATAATTCACCCCTCCACTTT; CDR3aa: CASSLGWSSYNSPLHF
j_gene: TRBJ1-5; abundance: NA; d_gene: NA; v_gene: TRBV19; CDR3nt: TGTGCCAGTAGTCCCGGGATCCGTAGCAATCAGCCCCAGCATTTT; CDR3aa: CASSPGIRSNQPQHF
j_gene: TRBJ2-7; abundance: NA; d_gene: NA; v_gene: TRBV27; CDR3nt: TGTGCCAGCAGTTTATCTAGCAGGGGAGAGCAGTACTTC; CDR3aa: CASSLSSRGEQYF
j_gene: TRBJ1-1; abundance: NA; d_gene: TRBD1; v_gene: TRBV7-9; CDR3nt: TGTGCCAGCAGCTACTTAGGACAGGGGACTAAAGCTTTCTTT; CDR3aa: CASSYLGQGTKAFF
j_gene: TRBJ2-5; abundance: NA; d_gene: TRBD1; v_gene: TRBV12-3/TRBV12-4; CDR3nt: TGTGCCAGCAGTTTATGGGACAGGGCGCGAGAGACCCAGTACTTC; CDR3aa: CASSLWDRARETQYF
j_gene: TRBJ2-3; abundance: NA; d_gene: NA; v_gene: TRBV12-3/TRBV12-4; CDR3nt: TGTGCCAGCATCTCTCAACTAGCTCTAGATACGCAGTATTTT; CDR3aa: CASISQLALDTQYF
j_gene: TRBJ2-3; abundance: NA; d_gene: TRBD2; v_gene: TRBV7-8; CDR3nt: TGTGCCAGCAGCTTAGTAGGCCTAGCGGACACAGATACGCAGTATTTT; CDR3aa: CASSLVGLADTDTQYF
j_gene: TRBJ1-1; abundance: many; d_gene: NA; v_gene: TRBV28; CDR3nt: TGTGCCAGCAGTGTTATTCCAGGACAGACTAATAGGGAAGCTTTCTTT; CDR3aa: CASSVIPGQTNREAFF
j_gene: TRBJ2-1; abundance: many; d_gene: NA; v_gene: TRBV28; CDR3nt: TGTGCCAGCAGAGTTGGGTACAATGAGCAGTTCTTC; CDR3aa: CASRVGYNEQFF
j_gene: TRBJ1-1; abundance: NA; d_gene: TRBD1; v_gene: TRBV14; CDR3nt: TGTGCCAGCAGCCAAGAACCTCAGGGGGCTTTAATCACTGGAGCTTTCTTT; CDR3aa: CASSQEPQGALITGAFF
j_gene: TRBJ1-1; abundance: many; d_gene: NA; v_gene: TRBV6-2/TRBV6-3; CDR3nt: TGTGCCAGCAGTTACCACGTGAACACTGAAGCTTTCTTT; CDR3aa: CASSYHVNTEAFF
j_gene: TRBJ1-2; abundance: once; d_gene: NA; v_gene: TRBV7-6; CDR3nt: TGTGCCAGCAGCTTAACGGCAGGGTCTACGAACTATGGCTACACCTTC; CDR3aa: CASSLTAGSTNYGYTF
j_gene: TRBJ2-2; abundance: many; d_gene: TRBD2; v_gene: TRBV27; CDR3nt: TGTGCCAGCAGTCCGGGACTAGCGTACCCCGGGGAGCTGTTTTTT; CDR3aa: CASSPGLAYPGELFF
j_gene: TRBJ2-7; abundance: once; d_gene: NA; v_gene: TRBV7-2; CDR3nt: TGTGCCAGAAGCTACCGGCCCATCTACGAGCAGTACTTC; CDR3aa: CARSYRPIYEQYF
j_gene: TRBJ2-2; abundance: few; d_gene: NA; v_gene: TRBV28; CDR3nt: TGTGCCAGCAGTTTACGACGGGCCCAGAACACCGGGGAGCTGTTTTTT; CDR3aa: CASSLRRAQNTGELFF
j_gene: TRBJ2-7; abundance: NA; d_gene: NA; v_gene: TRBV6-2/TRBV6-3; CDR3nt: TGTGCCAGCAGTTCCTCAGAGAGCTCCTACGAGCAGTACTTC; CDR3aa: CASSSSESSYEQYF
j_gene: TRBJ2-5; abundance: many; d_gene: TRBD2; v_gene: TRBV25-1; CDR3nt: TGTGCCAGCAGTGAATTTTCTAGCGGGGGCCAAGAGACCCAGTACTTC; CDR3aa: CASSEFSSGGQETQYF
j_gene: TRBJ2-7; abundance: NA; d_gene: TRBD2; v_gene: TRBV28; CDR3nt: TGTGCCAGCAGTTTAAGGAGCGGGACTAGCGGGAGGGTTAGCAACGAGCAGTACTTC; CDR3aa: CASSLRSGTSGRVSNEQYF
j_gene: TRBJ1-2; abundance: few; d_gene: NA; v_gene: TRBV28; CDR3nt: TGTGCCAGCAGTTTAAGGGAACCTAGCTATGGCTACACCTTC; CDR3aa: CASSLREPSYGYTF
j_gene: TRBJ1-6; abundance: many; d_gene: TRBD1; v_gene: TRBV7-2; CDR3nt: TGTGCCAGCAGCAACGGACAGGGTTCACCCCTCCACTTT; CDR3aa: CASSNGQGSPLHF
j_gene: TRBJ2-3; abundance: NA; d_gene: NA; v_gene: TRBV7-2; CDR3nt: TGTGCCAGCAGCTTCCAGTCTATCTTCTCGACAGATACGCAGTATTTT; CDR3aa: CASSFQSIFSTDTQYF
j_gene: TRBJ2-3; abundance: many; d_gene: NA; v_gene: TRBV24-1; CDR3nt: TGTGCCACCAGTGATTGGTCAGGGACCACAGATACGCAGTATTTT; CDR3aa: CATSDWSGTTDTQYF
j_gene: TRBJ2-7; abundance: NA; d_gene: NA; v_gene: TRBV6-6; CDR3nt: TGTGCCAGCGGGACGGGGACCTACAAGCAGTACTTC; CDR3aa: CASGTGTYKQYF
j_gene: TRBJ2-7; abundance: NA; d_gene: NA; v_gene: TRBV20-1; CDR3nt: TGCAGTGCTAGAGATTGGCGGGGTAGCTCCTACGAGCAGTACTTC; CDR3aa: CSARDWRGSSYEQYF
j_gene: TRBJ1-2; abundance: few; d_gene: TRBD1; v_gene: TRBV6-6; CDR3nt: TGTGCCATCACTCAACAGGGGATTAACTATGGCTACACCTTC; CDR3aa: CAITQQGINYGYTF
j_gene: TRBJ1-2; abundance: few; d_gene: TRBD1; v_gene: TRBV7-2; CDR3nt: TGTGCCAGCAGCCTACAGGGGATCTATGGCTACACCTTC; CDR3aa: CASSLQGIYGYTF
j_gene: TRBJ2-1; abundance: NA; d_gene: NA; v_gene: TRBV4-2; CDR3nt: TGTGCCAGCAGCCACCGACCCATCTCCTACAATGAGCAGTTCTTC; CDR3aa: CASSHRPISYNEQFF
j_gene: TRBJ1-1; abundance: NA; d_gene: NA; v_gene: TRBV19; CDR3nt: TGTGCCAGTAGTATATTGGGACATGAAGCTTTCTTT; CDR3aa: CASSILGHEAFF
j_gene: TRBJ2-7; abundance: NA; d_gene: NA; v_gene: TRBV19; CDR3nt: TGTGCCAGCCAAAACCTCGGACAGAGCGATTACGAGCAGTACTTC; CDR3aa: CASQNLGQSDYEQYF
j_gene: TRBJ2-7; abundance: few; d_gene: TRBD2; v_gene: TRBV20-1; CDR3nt: TGCAGTGCTAGATCGACTAGCGGGGTACCCTCCTACGAGCAGTACTTC; CDR3aa: CSARSTSGVPSYEQYF
j_gene: TRBJ1-1; abundance: NA; d_gene: TRBD1; v_gene: TRBV20-1; CDR3nt: TGCAGTGCTAGAGATGCCAGGGGGATATGGAACACTGAAGCTTTGTTT; CDR3aa: CSARDARGIWNTEALF
j_gene: TRBJ2-7; abundance: few; d_gene: TRBD2; v_gene: TRBV6-1; CDR3nt: TGTGCCAGCAGTCATTTTAGCGGGAGTTCGTCCTACGAGCAGTACTTC; CDR3aa: CASSHFSGSSSYEQYF
j_gene: TRBJ2-7; abundance: NA; d_gene: NA; v_gene: TRBV6-6; CDR3nt: TGTGCCAGCAGTTACTGGAAATTTACTAGAGGGGCCTACGAGCAGTACTTC; CDR3aa: CASSYWKFTRGAYEQYF
j_gene: TRBJ2-1; abundance: NA; d_gene: TRBD1; v_gene: TRBV7-9; CDR3nt: TGTGCCAGCAGCCCCTCGACAGGGGTATCCTACAATGAGCAGTTCTTC; CDR3aa: CASSPSTGVSYNEQFF